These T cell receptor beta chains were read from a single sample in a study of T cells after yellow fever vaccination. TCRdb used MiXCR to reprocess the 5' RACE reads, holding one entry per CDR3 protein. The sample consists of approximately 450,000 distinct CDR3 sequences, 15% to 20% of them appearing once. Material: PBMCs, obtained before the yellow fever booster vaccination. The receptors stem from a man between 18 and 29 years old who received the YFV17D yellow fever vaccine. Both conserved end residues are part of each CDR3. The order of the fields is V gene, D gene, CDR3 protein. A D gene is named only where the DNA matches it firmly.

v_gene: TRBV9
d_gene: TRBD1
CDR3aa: CASSVGQAPREQYF

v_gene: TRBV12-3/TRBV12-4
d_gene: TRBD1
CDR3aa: CASRQGQGIDTGELFF

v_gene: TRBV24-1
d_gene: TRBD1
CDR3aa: CATSVDRGEDTQYF

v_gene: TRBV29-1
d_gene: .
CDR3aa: CSARASAKNIQYF

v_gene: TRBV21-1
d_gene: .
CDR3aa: CASSKCHRATGELFF

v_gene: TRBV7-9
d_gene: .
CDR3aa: CASSSMGHLTEAFF

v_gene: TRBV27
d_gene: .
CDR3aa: CASKGSLAKNIQYF

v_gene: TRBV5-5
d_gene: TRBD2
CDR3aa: CASGSWGGSSNIQYF

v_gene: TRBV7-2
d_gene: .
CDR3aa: CASSGGGSIPDTQYF

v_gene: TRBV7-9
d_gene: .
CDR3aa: CASSFEGWDQPQHF

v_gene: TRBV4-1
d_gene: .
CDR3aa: CASSAPPSNSPLHF

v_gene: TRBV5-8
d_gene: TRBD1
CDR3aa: CASAHPQGTYEQYF

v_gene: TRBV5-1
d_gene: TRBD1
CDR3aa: CASSSLTGERYGYTF

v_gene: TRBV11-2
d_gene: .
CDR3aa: CASSLDPGDTQYF

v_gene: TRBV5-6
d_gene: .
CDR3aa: CASIKTGEQFF

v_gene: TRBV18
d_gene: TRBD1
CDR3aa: CASSPRGLREQFF

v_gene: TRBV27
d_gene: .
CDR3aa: CASSKRGAGNEQFF

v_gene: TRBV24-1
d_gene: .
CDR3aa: CATSDPYLGQPGDTQYF

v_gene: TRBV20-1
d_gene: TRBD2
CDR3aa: CSAISGVSYEQYF

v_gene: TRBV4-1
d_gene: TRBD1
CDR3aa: CASSQVVGTGGYEQYF

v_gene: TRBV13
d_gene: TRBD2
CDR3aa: CASSSGLAGPSTDTQYF

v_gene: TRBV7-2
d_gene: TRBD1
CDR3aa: CASSYHRGETQYF

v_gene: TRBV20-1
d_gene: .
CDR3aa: CSAPDVGSPLHF

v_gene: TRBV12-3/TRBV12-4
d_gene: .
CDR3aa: CASRPHSNYGYTF

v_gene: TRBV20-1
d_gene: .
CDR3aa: CSARDHFTQYF

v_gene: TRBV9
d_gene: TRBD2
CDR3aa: CASSIAGTSGYNEQFF

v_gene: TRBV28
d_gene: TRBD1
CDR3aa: CASSTGTGGTDTQYF

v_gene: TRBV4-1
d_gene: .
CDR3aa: CASTSSTDTQYF

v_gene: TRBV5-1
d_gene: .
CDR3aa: CASSITPTVFQETQYF

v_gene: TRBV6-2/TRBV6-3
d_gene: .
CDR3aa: CASSSPTRSTDTQYF

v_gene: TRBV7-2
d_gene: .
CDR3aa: CASSLARGRSTDTQYF

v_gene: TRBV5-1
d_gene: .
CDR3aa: CASSPTPGQWSEKLFF